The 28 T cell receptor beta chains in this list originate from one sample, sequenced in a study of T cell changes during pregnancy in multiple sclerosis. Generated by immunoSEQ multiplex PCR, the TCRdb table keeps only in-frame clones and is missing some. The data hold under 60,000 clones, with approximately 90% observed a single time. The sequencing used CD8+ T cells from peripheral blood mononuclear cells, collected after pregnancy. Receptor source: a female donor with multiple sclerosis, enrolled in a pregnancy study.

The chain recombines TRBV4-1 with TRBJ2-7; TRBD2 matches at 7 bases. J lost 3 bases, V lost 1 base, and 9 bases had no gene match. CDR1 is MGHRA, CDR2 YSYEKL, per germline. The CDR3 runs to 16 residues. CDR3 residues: CASSQVLGAGSYEQYF. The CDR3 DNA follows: TGCGCCAGCAGCCAAGTGCTGGGAGCGGGGAGCTACGAGCAGTACTTC.

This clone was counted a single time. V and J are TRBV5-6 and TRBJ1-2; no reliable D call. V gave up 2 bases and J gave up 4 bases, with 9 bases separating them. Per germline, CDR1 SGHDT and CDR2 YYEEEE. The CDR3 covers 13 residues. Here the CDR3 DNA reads TGTGCCAGCAGCTTAATAGGGAGCTATGGCTACACCTTC. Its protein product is CASSLIGSYGYTF.

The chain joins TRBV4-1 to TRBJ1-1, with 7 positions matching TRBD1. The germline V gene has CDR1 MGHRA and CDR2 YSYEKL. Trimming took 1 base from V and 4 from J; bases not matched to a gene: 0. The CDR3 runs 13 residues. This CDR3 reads CASSQGQGTEAFF. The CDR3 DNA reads TGCGCCAGCAGCCAAGGACAGGGCACTGAAGCTTTCTTT.

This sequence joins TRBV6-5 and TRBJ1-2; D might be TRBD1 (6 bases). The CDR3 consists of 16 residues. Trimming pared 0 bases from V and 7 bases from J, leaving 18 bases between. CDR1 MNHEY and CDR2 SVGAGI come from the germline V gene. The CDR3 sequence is CASSYSITGHLGGYTF. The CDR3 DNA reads TGTGCCAGCAGTTACTCGATAACAGGGCATCTTGGTGGCTACACCTTC.

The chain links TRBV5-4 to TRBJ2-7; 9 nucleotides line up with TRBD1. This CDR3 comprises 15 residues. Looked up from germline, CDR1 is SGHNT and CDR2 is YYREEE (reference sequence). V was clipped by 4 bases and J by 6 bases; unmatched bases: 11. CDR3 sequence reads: CASSPQRDRVREQYF. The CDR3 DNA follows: TGTGCCAGCAGCCCCCAACGGGACAGGGTTCGCGAGCAGTACTTC. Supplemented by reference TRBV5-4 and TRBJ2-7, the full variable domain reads ETGVTQSPTHLIKTRGQQVTLRCSSQSGHNTVSWYQQALGQGPQFIFQYYREEENGRGNFPPRFSGLQFPNYSSELNVNALELDDSALYLCASSPQRDRVREQYFGPGTRLTVT.

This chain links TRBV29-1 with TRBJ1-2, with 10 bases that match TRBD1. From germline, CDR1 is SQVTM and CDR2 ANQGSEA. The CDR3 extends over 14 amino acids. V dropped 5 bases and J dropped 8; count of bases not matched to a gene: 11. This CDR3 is CSVPGTGAGYGYTF. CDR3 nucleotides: TGCAGCGTTCCCGGGACAGGGGCAGGGTACGGCTACACCTTC.

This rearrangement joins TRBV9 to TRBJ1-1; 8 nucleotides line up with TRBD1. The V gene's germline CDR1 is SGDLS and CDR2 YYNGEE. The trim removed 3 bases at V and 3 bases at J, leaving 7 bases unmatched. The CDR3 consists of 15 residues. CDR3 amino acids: CASSAWTGLDTEAFF. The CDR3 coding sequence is TGTGCCAGCAGCGCCTGGACAGGGTTAGACACTGAAGCTTTCTTT. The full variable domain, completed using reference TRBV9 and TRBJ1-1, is DSGVTQTPKHLITATGQRVTLRCSPRSGDLSVYWYQQSLDQGLQFLIQYYNGEERAKGNILERFSAQQFPDLHSELNLSSLELGDSALYFCASSAWTGLDTEAFFGQGTRLTVV.

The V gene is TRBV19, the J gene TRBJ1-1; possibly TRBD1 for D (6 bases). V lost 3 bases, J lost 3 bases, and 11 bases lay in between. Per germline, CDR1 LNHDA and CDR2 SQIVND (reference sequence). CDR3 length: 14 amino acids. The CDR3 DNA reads TGTGCCAGTAGTATCGCTCAGGGGTACACTGAAGCTTTCTTT. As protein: CASSIAQGYTEAFF.

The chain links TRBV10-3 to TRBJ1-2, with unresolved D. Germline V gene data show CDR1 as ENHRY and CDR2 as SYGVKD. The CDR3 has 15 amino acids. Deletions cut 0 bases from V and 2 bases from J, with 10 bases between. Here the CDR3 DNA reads TGTGCCATCAGTGAGTCGGAGGGTCTAAACTATGGCTACACCTTC. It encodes CAISESEGLNYGYTF.

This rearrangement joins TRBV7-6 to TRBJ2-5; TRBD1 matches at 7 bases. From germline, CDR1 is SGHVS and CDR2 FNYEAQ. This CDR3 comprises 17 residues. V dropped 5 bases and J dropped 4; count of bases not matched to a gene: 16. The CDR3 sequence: CASSPQPTGAVGETQYF. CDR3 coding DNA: TGTGCCAGCAGCCCACAACCCACAGGGGCGGTGGGAGAGACCCAGTACTTC.

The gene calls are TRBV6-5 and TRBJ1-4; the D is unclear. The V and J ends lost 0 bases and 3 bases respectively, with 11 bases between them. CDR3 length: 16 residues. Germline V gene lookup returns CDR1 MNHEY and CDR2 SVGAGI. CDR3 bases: TGTGCCAGCAGTTACTCGTATGAGGGTGCTAATGAAAAACTGTTTTTT. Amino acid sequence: CASSYSYEGANEKLFF.

DNA of the CDR3: TGTGCCAGCAGCCTAACAGGTTCTCAAGAGACCCAGTACTTC. Translated: CASSLTGSQETQYF. The gene calls are TRBV7-9 and TRBJ2-5; the D gene is possibly TRBD1 (5 bases). Trimming took off 5 bases at V and 2 bases at J, with 12 bases between the two ends. The CDR3 runs to 14 residues. Germline lookup yields CDR1 SEHNR and CDR2 FQNEAQ (reference sequence).

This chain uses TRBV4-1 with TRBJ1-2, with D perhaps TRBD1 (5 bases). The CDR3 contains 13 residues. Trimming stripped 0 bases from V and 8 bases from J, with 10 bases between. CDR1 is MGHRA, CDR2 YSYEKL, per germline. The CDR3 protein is CASSQDRALGYTF. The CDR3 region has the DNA TGCGCCAGCAGCCAAGACAGGGCGTTAGGCTACACCTTC.

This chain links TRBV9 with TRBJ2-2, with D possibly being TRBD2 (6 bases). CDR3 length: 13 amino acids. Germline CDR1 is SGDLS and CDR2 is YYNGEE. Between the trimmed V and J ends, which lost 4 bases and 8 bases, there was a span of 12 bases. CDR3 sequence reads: CASSPWRDGELFF. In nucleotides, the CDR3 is TGTGCCAGCAGCCCGTGGAGGGATGGGGAGCTGTTTTTT.

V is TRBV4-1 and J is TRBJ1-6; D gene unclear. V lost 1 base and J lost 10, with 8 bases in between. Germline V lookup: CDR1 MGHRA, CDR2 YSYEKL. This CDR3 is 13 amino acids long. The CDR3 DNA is TGCGCCAGCAGCCAAGGCGGTAGGTCACCCCTCCACTTT. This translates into CASSQGGRSPLHF.

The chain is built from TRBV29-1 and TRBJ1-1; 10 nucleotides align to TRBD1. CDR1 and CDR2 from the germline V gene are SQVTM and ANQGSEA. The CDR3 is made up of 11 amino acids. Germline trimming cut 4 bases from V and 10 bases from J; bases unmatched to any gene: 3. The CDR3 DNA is TGCAGCGTTGCGGGACAGGGGATAGCTTTCTTT. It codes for CSVAGQGIAFF.

CDR3 in amino acids: CASSSPGQEPGKTQYF. The CDR3 nucleotides are TGTGCCAGCAGCTCACCGGGACAGGAGCCGGGAAAGACCCAGTACTTC. This sequence joins TRBV13 and TRBJ2-5, with 8 bases aligning to TRBD1. This CDR3 has 16 residues. The germline V gene has CDR1 PRHDT and CDR2 FYEKMQ (reference sequence). The J segment lost 6 bases and the V segment lost 4 bases, leaving 13 bases of the junction unmatched. Filled out from reference TRBV13 and TRBJ2-5, the complete variable domain reads AAGVIQSPRHLIKEKRETATLKCYPIPRHDTVYWYQQGPGQDPQFLISFYEKMQSDKGSIPDRFSAQQFSDYHSELNMSSLELGDSALYFCASSSPGQEPGKTQYFGPGTRLLVL.

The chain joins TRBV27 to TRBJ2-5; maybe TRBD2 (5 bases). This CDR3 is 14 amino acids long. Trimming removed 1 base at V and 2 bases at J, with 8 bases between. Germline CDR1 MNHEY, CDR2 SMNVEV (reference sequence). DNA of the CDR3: TGTGCCAGCAGTTTATTGGCGGGTCAAGAGACCCAGTACTTC. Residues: CASSLLAGQETQYF.

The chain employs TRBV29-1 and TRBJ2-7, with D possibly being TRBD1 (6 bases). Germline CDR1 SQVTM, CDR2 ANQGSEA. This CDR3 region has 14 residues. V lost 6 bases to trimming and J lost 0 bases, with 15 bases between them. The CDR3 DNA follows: TGCAGCGTAGACGTGGGGGACACCTCCTACGAGCAGTACTTC. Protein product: CSVDVGDTSYEQYF.

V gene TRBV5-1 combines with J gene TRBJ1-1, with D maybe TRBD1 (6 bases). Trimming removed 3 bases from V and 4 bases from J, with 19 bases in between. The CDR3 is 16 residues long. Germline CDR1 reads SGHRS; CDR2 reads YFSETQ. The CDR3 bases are TGCGCCAGCAGCTGGGCCCAACAGGGCGGGGGCACTGAAGCTTTCTTT. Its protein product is CASSWAQQGGGTEAFF.

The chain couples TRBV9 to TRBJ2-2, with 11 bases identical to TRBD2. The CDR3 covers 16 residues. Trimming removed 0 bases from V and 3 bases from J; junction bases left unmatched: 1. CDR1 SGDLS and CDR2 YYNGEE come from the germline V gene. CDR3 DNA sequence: TGTGCCAGCAGCGTAGTAGCGGGGGGGGACACCGGGGAGCTGTTTTTT. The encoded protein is CASSVVAGGDTGELFF.

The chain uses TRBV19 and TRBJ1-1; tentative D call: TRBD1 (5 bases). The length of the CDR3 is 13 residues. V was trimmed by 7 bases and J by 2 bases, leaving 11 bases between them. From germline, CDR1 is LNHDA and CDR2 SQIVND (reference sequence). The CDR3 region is CASTGGFNTEAFF. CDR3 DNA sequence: TGTGCCAGTACGGGGGGTTTCAACACTGAAGCTTTCTTT.

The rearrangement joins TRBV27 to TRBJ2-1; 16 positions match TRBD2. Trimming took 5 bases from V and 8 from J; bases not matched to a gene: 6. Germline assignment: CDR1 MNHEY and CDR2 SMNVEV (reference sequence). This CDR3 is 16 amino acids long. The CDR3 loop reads CASSPGLAGGRDEQFF. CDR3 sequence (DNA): TGTGCCAGCAGTCCGGGACTAGCGGGGGGGCGAGATGAGCAGTTCTTC.

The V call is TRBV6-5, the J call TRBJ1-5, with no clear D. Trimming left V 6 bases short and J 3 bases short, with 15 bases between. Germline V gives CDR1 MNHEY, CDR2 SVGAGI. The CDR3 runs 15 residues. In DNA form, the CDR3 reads TGTGCCAGCAGCCACGCAGAGGGCCCCAATCAGCCCCAGCATTTT. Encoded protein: CASSHAEGPNQPQHF.

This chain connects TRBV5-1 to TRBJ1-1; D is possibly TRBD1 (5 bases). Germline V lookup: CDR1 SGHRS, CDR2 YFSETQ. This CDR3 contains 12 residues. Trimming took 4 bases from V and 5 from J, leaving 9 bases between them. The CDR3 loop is CASSPEGTEAFF. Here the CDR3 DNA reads TGCGCCAGCAGCCCGGAGGGGACTGAAGCTTTCTTT.

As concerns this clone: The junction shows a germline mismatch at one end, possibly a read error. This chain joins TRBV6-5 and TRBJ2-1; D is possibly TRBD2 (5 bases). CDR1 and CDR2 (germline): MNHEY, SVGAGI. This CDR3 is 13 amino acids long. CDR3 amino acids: CASSYSTNNEQFF. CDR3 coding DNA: TGTGCCAGCAGCTACTCGACTAACAATGAGCAGTTCTTC.

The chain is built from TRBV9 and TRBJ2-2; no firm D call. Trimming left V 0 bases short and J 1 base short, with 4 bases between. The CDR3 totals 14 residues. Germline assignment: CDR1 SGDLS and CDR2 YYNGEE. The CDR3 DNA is TGTGCCAGCAGCGTAGCTTGGAACACCGGGGAGCTGTTTTTT. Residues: CASSVAWNTGELFF.

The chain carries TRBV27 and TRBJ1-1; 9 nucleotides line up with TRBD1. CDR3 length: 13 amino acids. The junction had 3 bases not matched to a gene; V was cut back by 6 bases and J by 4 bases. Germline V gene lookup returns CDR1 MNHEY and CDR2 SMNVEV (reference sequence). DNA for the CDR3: TGTGCCAGCAGCACAGGGGGCCTCACTGAAGCTTTCTTT. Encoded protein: CASSTGGLTEAFF.